The 10 T cell receptor beta chains below were found in one sample sequenced in a study of post-analysis software for immune sequencing data. No antigen is known for these receptors. The library was made from cDNA and included unique molecular identifiers. A single record per CDR3 protein comes from TCRdb applying MiXCR to the PCR reads. The sample contains 450,000 to 700,000 distinct CDR3 sequences, 40% to 50% of which appear only once. Notes on the study in general: Controls had lower frequencies than patients of about 5 TRBV segments, which included TRBV5-6, TRBV5-1 and TRBV20-1.

The sequencing input was blood. These receptors were obtained from a girl aged 5-17 years with multiple sclerosis.

This clonotype was counted a few times. The chain couples TRBV6-5 to TRBJ2-7, with a possible D match to TRBD2 (6 bases). Trimming took 4 bases from V and 3 from J, leaving 22 bases between them. The germline CDR1 and CDR2 sequences are MNHEY and SVGAGI. The CDR3 contains 17 residues. The CDR3 spells CASSSAGSDTLFYEQYF. CDR3 coding DNA: TGTGCCAGCAGTTCCGCGGGGAGCGACACCCTTTTCTACGAGCAGTACTTC.

CDR3 in amino acids: CASSPIREDTEAFF. DNA for the CDR3: TGCGCCAGCAGCCCAATCAGGGAGGACACTGAAGCTTTCTTT. The rearrangement uses TRBV5-1 and TRBJ1-1; tentative D call: TRBD1 (5 bases). Germline V lookup: CDR1 SGHRS, CDR2 YFSETQ. The CDR3 length is 14 residues. With 4 bases removed from V and 3 bases from J, the gap between germline ends came to 13 bases.

This clonotype was seen a handful of times. The rearrangement uses TRBV12-3 or TRBV12-4 and TRBJ2-3; the match to TRBD2 covers 11 bases. The CDR3 extends over 14 amino acids. The junction had 6 bases not matched to a gene; V was cut back by 6 bases and J by 7 bases. CDR3 nucleotide sequence: TGTGCCAGCAGCCTTAGCGGGGGGGCGAATACGCAGTATTTT. Protein product: CASSLSGGANTQYF.

The chain uses TRBV5-1 and TRBJ2-7; TRBD1 might be the D (6 bases). Trimming left V 5 bases short and J 0 bases short, with 12 bases between. The CDR3 has 14 residues. Germline V lookup: CDR1 SGHRS, CDR2 YFSETQ. CDR3 nucleotide sequence: TGCGCCAGCAGACGGCAGGGGAGCTCCTACGAGCAGTACTTC. As protein: CASRRQGSSYEQYF.

This clonotype was counted only a few times. This rearrangement joins TRBV5-1 to TRBJ2-7, with TRBD2 identical over 11 bases. The CDR3 is 15 residues long. Germline CDR1 is SGHRS and CDR2 is YFSETQ. V shed 4 bases, J shed 4 bases, and the junction held 7 bases outside the gene matches. CDR3 loop: CASSQGLAEAYEQYF. The CDR3 DNA reads as TGCGCCAGCAGCCAGGGACTAGCGGAGGCTTACGAGCAGTACTTC.

Only a few counts were recorded for this clonotype. The chain carries TRBV20-1 and TRBJ2-4, with D tentatively TRBD2 (6 bases). Germline V CDR1 and CDR2: DFQATT, SNEGSKA (reference sequence). V lost 2 bases to trimming and J lost 8 bases, with 13 bases between them. The CDR3 totals 13 residues. The CDR3 region is CSARPGVGDIQYF. The CDR3 region has the DNA TGCAGTGCTAGACCGGGGGTTGGAGACATTCAGTACTTC.

This clonotype occurred a few times. At one end, the junction sequence differs from germline, possibly due to a read error. The chain carries TRBV5-1 and TRBJ2-5, with D perhaps TRBD1 or TRBD2 (5 bases each). This CDR3 is built from 14 residues. Germline CDR1 is SGHRS and CDR2 is YFSETQ. The CDR3 sequence: CASSSGTYQETQYF. CDR3 coding DNA: TGTGCCAGCAGTTCCGGGACCTACCAAGAGACCCAGTACTTC.

This clonotype turned up a few times. The gene calls are TRBV6-5 and TRBJ2-7; D gene ambiguous. V was cut by 9 bases and J by 4 bases, with 16 bases left in between. Germline loops: CDR1 MNHEY, CDR2 SVGAGI. The CDR3 is 13 residues long. In DNA form, the CDR3 reads TGTGCCAGTTCAACCACCCCACCTTACGAGCAGTACTTC. This translates into CASSTTPPYEQYF.

This clonotype was observed a handful of times. The chain has TRBV20-1 and TRBJ2-7; the match to TRBD1 covers 7 bases. The CDR3 totals 15 residues. Germline CDR1 and CDR2: DFQATT and SNEGSKA (reference sequence). V lost 4 bases to trimming and J lost 2 bases; unmatched junction nucleotides: 11. CDR3 DNA: TGCAGTGCTACCCAGGACAGGTTCCCTACCTACGAGCAGTACTTC. Protein sequence: CSATQDRFPTYEQYF.

This sequence joins TRBV7-8 and TRBJ2-7; tentative D call: TRBD2 (6 bases). Trimming took off 3 bases at V and 3 bases at J, with 12 bases between the two ends. The CDR3 extends over 14 amino acids. CDR1 is SGHVS and CDR2 is FQNEAQ in the germline V gene. CDR3 coding DNA: TGTGCCAGCAGCTTTAGCGGTTACTACTACGAGCAGTACTTC. Protein: CASSFSGYYYEQYF.